This TCR beta chain was observed in a study of blood T cell repertoires in COVID-19. Study summary: COVID-19 samples, acute and convalescent, were from the United States, Italy and Spain. PBMCs, B-cell-depleted T cells, or T cells provided the cDNA or gDNA that made up the material.

As for this clone: The sample has other DNA sequences that encode this CDR3 too.

Trimming took 2 bases from V and 1 from J, leaving 5 bases between them. CDR1 MDHEN and CDR2 SYDVKM come from the germline V gene. There are 13 residues in the CDR3. Sequencing was performed with immunoSEQ multiplex PCR; in TCRdb, only in-frame clones are kept and a portion is missing. In the table there are around 310,000 clones, nearly 90% of which are singletons. Sequences were obtained from peripheral blood. The receptor was derived from a woman between 40 and 55 years old with COVID-19, enrolled during active disease. The chain uses TRBV28 and TRBJ1-1; no reliable D call. The CDR3 DNA follows: TGTGCCAGCAGTTTAGGGCAGAACACTGAAGCTTTCTTT. Translating gives CASSLGQNTEAFF.